The present T cell receptor (beta chain) was sequenced within a study of blood T cells in healthy people across ages. This clonotype turned up a few times. The germline gives CDR1 LGHDT, CDR2 YNNKEL (reference sequence). This CDR3 region has 14 residues. Trimming stripped 3 bases from V and 0 bases from J, with 6 bases between. Combining a sample-barcoded 5' primer with a J-beta primer mix, a second PCR ran for about 7 to 11 cycles. TCRdb reprocessed the 5' RACE reads with MiXCR, giving one entry per CDR3 protein. The top ten hold 10% to 15% of the sample, which has around 990,000 distinct CDR3 sequences, around two fifths seen once.

This TCR came from a man younger than 35 in good health. The sample taken for sequencing was blood. The chain uses TRBV3-1 and TRBJ2-1; D gene uncertain. CDR3 in amino acids: CASSQRTSYNEQFF. In DNA form, the CDR3 reads TGTGCCAGCAGCCAGAGAACCTCCTACAATGAGCAGTTCTTC.